The 8 T cell receptor beta chains below were found in one sample sequenced in a study of cytomegalovirus exposure and HLA in healthy donors. Clones were read by immunoSEQ multiplex PCR, and TCRdb kept only the in-frame ones, dropping some. The table records around 150,000 clones, roughly 89% of them present only once. Input material: PBMCs. All receptors come from a woman between 18 and 30 years old in good health and CMV-seropositive.

The chain is built from TRBV7-8 and TRBJ1-4; 7 bases align to TRBD1. The CDR3 extends over 16 amino acids. Germline V gene sequence: CDR1 SGHVS, CDR2 FQNEAQ. The V segment lost 0 bases and the J segment 6 bases; nucleotides outside the gene matches: 7. The chain's CDR3 is CASSLASGQGDEKLFF. In DNA form, the CDR3 reads TGTGCCAGCAGCTTAGCCTCCGGGCAGGGGGATGAAAAACTGTTTTTT.

The V and J genes are TRBV2 and TRBJ2-7; TRBD1 agrees at 7 bases. CDR1 SNHLY and CDR2 FYNNEI come from the germline V gene. V trimming: 4 bases; J trimming: 5 bases; junction bases outside the gene matches: 2. CDR3 size: 12 residues. This CDR3 is CASSGDSHEQYF. The CDR3 nucleotides are TGTGCCAGCAGTGGGGACAGCCACGAGCAGTACTTC.

The chain combines TRBV9 with TRBJ2-3; 12 bases map to TRBD2. The CDR3 extends over 18 amino acids. With 9 bases clipped from V and 3 bases from J, the junction kept 17 bases outside the gene matches. The germline CDR1 and CDR2 sequences are SGDLS and YYNGEE. CDR3 amino acids: CATSRGLGLAGWTDTQYF. The CDR3 coding sequence is TGTGCCACCTCAAGAGGGCTAGGACTAGCGGGATGGACAGATACGCAGTATTTT.

This clone has only one observation. The chain combines TRBV7-6 with TRBJ1-1; D call uncertain. V was shortened by 5 bases and J by 6 bases, with 13 bases between the two germline ends. The CDR3 consists of 13 residues. Germline V gene sequence: CDR1 SGHVS, CDR2 FNYEAQ. The CDR3, as DNA: TGTGCCAGCAGCCCAAGCCCTGCGGCTGAAGCTTTCTTT. Residues: CASSPSPAAEAFF.

A single count supports this clone. The J gene is TRBJ2-7, the V gene TRBV5-1; maybe TRBD1 (6 bases). Per germline, CDR1 SGHRS and CDR2 YFSETQ. The CDR3 has 13 residues. The V end lost 4 bases, the J end lost 3 bases, and 11 bases lay between the germline ends. The CDR3 region has the DNA TGCGCCAGCAGCGAAGGACAGATCTACGAGCAGTACTTC. It codes for CASSEGQIYEQYF.

The chain recombines TRBV5-1 with TRBJ1-1; D unresolved. Germline assignment: CDR1 SGHRS and CDR2 YFSETQ. This CDR3 contains 11 residues. V shed 7 bases and J shed 6 bases, with 10 bases lying between them. The CDR3 protein is CASFEGSEAFF. The CDR3 region has the DNA TGCGCCAGCTTCGAGGGCTCTGAAGCTTTCTTT.

The chain links TRBV13 to TRBJ1-1, with D perhaps TRBD1 (6 bases). CDR3 size: 16 residues. CDR1 and CDR2 from the germline V gene are PRHDT and FYEKMQ (reference sequence). V shed 2 bases and J shed 0 bases, with 13 bases lying between them. CDR3: CASSLRGDNVNTEAFF. The CDR3 DNA follows: TGTGCCAGCAGCTTACGGGGGGACAACGTGAACACTGAAGCTTTCTTT.

This chain joins TRBV18 and TRBJ2-7, with 7 bases matching TRBD1. CDR3 length equals 13 residues. Germline CDR1 reads KGHSH; CDR2 reads LQKENI. With 5 bases clipped from V and 6 bases from J, the junction kept 7 bases outside the gene matches. The CDR3 DNA reads TGTGCCAGCTCAAACGACAGGGTTGGCGAGCAGTACTTC. Protein sequence: CASSNDRVGEQYF.